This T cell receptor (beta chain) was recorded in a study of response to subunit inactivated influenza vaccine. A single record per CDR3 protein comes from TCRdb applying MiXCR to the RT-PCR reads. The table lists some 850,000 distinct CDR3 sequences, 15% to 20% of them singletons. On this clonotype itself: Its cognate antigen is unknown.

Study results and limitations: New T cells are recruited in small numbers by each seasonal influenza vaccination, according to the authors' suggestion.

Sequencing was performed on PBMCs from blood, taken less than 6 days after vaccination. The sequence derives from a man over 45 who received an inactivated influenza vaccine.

CDR3 loop: CASSPRGGITGELFF. The CDR3 DNA follows: TGTGCCAGCAGCCCGAGGGGAGGGATCACCGGGGAGCTGTTTTTT. The chain is built from TRBV7-8 and TRBJ2-2; TRBD2 matches at 7 bases. Trimming took 5 bases from V and 4 from J; bases not matched to a gene: 7. Per the germline V gene, CDR1 is SGHVS and CDR2 is FQNEAQ. The CDR3 runs 15 residues.